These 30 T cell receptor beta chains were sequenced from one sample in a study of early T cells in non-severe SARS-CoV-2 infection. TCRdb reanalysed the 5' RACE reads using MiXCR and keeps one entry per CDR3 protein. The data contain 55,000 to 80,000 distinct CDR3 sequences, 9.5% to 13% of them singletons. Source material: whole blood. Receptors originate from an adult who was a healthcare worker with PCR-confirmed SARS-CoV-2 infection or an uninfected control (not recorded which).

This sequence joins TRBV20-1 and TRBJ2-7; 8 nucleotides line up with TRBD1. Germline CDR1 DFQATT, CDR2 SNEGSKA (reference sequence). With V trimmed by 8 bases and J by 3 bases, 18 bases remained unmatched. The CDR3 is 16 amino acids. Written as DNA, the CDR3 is TGCAGTCCCGCGGGGAAGCAGGGGGCTGTGGGCTACGAGCAGTACTTC. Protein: CSPAGKQGAVGYEQYF.

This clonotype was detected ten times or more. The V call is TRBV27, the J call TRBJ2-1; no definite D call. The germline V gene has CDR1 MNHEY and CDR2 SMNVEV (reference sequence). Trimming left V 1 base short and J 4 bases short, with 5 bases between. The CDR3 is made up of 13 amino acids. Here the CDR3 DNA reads TGTGCCAGCAGTTTATACAGATACAATGAGCAGTTCTTC. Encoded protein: CASSLYRYNEQFF.

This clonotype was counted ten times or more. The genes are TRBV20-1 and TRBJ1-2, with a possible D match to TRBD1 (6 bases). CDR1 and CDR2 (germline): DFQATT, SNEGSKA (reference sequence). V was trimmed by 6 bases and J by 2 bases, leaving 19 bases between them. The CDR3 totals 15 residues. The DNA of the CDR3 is TGCAGTGCAGACACCGGGACAAAGGGGAACTATGGCTACACCTTC. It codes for CSADTGTKGNYGYTF.

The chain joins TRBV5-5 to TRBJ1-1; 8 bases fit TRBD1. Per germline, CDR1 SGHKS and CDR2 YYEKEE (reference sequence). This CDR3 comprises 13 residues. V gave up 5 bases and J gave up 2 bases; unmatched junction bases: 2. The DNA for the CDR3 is TGTGCCAGCAGGGACAGGGAAAACACTGAAGCTTTCTTT. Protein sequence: CASRDRENTEAFF.

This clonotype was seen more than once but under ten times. The CDR3 DNA reads as TGTGCCAGCACCCCCCCAGGGGGTCACAAGGAGACCCAGTACTTC. It is translated as CASTPPGGHKETQYF. This chain connects TRBV28 to TRBJ2-5; 7 nucleotides match TRBD1. V was clipped by 7 bases and J by 5 bases; unmatched bases: 13. Per germline, CDR1 MDHEN and CDR2 SYDVKM. This CDR3 is built from 15 residues.

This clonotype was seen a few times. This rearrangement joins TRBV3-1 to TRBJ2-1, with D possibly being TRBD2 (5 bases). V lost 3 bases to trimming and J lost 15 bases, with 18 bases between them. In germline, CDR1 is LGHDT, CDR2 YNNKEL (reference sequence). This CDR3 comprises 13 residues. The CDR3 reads CASSQTMTERLFF. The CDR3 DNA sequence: TGTGCCAGCAGCCAGACCATGACGGAGCGGCTGTTCTTC.

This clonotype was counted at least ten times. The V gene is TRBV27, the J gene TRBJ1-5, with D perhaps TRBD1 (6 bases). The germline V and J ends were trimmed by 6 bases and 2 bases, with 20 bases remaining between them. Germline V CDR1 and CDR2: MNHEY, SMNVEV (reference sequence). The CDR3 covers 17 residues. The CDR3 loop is CASRSEARGLGNQPQHF. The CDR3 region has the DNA TGTGCCAGCAGATCGGAGGCCAGGGGCCTCGGCAATCAGCCCCAGCATTTT.

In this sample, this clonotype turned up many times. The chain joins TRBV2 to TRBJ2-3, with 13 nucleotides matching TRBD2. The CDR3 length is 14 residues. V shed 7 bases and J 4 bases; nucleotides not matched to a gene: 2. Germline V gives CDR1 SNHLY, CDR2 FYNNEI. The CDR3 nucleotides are TGTGCCAGCAATGGACTAGCGGGGGCAGATACGCAGTATTTT. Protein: CASNGLAGADTQYF.

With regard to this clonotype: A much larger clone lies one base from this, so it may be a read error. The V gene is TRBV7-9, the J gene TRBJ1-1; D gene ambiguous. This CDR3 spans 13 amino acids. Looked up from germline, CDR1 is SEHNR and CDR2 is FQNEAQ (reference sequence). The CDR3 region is CAGSLARVTEAFF. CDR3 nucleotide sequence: TGTGCCGGCAGCTTAGCCCGGGTCACTGAAGCTTTCTTT.

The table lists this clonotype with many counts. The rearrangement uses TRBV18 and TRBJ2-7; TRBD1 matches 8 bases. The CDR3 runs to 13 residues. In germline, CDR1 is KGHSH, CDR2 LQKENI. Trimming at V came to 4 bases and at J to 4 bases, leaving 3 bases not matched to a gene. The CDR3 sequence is CASSLGTGYEQYF. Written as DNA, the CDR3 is TGTGCCAGCTCACTAGGGACAGGATACGAGCAGTACTTC.

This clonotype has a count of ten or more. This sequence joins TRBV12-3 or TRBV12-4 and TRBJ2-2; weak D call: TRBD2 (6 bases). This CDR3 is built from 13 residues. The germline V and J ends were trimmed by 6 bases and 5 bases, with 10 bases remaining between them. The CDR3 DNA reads TGTGCCAGCAGCTTACGGGAGACCGGGGAGCTGTTTTTT. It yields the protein CASSLRETGELFF.

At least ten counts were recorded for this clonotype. The CDR3 sequence: CASSHWDRAYQPQHF. Here the CDR3 DNA reads TGTGCCAGCAGTCATTGGGACAGGGCCTACCAGCCCCAGCATTTT. The chain combines TRBV6-2 or TRBV6-3 with TRBJ1-5, with 9 bases matching TRBD1. Germline CDR1 and CDR2: MNHEY and SVGEGT. J lost 7 bases, V lost 5 bases, and 9 bases had no gene match. The CDR3 has 15 residues.

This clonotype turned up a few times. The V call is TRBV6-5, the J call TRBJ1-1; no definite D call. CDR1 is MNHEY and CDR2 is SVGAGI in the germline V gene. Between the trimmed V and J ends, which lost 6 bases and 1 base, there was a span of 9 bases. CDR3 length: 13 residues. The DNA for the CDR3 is TGTGCCAGCAGCCGCGTGGGGAACACTGAAGCTTTCTTT. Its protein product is CASSRVGNTEAFF.

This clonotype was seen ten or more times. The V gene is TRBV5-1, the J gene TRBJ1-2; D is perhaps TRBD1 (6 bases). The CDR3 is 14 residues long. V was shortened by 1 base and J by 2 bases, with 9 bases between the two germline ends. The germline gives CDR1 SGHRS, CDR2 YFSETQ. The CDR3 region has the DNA TGCGCCAGCAGCTTGAGAGGACAGAACTATGGCTACACCTTC. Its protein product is CASSLRGQNYGYTF.

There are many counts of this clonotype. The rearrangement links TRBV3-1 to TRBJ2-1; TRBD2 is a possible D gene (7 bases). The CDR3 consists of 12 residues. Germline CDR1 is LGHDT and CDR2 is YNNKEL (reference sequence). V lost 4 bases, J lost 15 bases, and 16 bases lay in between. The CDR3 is CASSLQTRGGFF. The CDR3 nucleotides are TGTGCCAGCAGCCTTCAGACTAGGGGGGGGTTCTTC.

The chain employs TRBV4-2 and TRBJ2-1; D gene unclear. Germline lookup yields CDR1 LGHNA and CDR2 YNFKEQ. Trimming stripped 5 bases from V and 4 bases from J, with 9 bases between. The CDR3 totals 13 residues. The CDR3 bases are TGTGCCAGCAGCAAAGGAGAATACAATGAGCAGTTCTTC. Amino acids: CASSKGEYNEQFF.

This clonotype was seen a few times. CDR3: CASRTNTGELFF. CDR3 bases: TGTGCCAGCCGGACCAACACCGGGGAGCTGTTTTTT. The chain recombines TRBV6-6 with TRBJ2-2; D is uncertain. This CDR3 spans 12 amino acids. V was clipped by 8 bases and J by 2 bases, with 6 bases between them. Per the germline V gene, CDR1 is MNHNY and CDR2 is SVGAGI (reference sequence).

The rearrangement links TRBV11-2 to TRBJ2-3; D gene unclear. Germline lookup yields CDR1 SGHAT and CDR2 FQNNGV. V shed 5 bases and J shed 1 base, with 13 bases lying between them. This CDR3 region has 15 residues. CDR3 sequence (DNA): TGTGCCAGCAGCACCCACAGTTTGGGCACAGATACGCAGTATTTT. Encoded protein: CASSTHSLGTDTQYF.

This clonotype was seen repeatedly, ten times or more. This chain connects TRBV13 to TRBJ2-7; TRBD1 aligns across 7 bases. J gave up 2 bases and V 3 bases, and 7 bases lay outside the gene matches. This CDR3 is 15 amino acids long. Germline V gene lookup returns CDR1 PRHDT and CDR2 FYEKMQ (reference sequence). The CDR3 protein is CASSLGAGTAYEQYF. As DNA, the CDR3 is TGTGCCAGCAGCTTGGGGGCCGGGACAGCCTACGAGCAGTACTTC.

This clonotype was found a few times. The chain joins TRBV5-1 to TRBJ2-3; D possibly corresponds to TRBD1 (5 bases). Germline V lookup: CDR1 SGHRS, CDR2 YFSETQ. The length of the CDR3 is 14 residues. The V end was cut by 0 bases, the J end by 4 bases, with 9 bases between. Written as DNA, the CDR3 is TGCGCCAGCAGCTTGGGGCCAGGGTCAGATACGCAGTATTTT. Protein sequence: CASSLGPGSDTQYF.

The CDR3 DNA is TGCAGCGTTCGCCTAGGGGGAGAGCAGTACTTC. This translates into CSVRLGGEQYF. The chain recombines TRBV29-1 with TRBJ2-7; a weak D match, TRBD1 (6 bases). Per germline, CDR1 SQVTM and CDR2 ANQGSEA. V shed 5 bases and J shed 7 bases, with 12 bases lying between them. The CDR3 runs to 11 residues.

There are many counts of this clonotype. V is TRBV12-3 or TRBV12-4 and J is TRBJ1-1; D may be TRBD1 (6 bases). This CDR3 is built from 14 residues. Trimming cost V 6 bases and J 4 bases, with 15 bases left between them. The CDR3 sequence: CASSLQGMSTEAFF. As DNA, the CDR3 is TGTGCCAGCAGCCTACAGGGCATGAGCACTGAAGCTTTCTTT.

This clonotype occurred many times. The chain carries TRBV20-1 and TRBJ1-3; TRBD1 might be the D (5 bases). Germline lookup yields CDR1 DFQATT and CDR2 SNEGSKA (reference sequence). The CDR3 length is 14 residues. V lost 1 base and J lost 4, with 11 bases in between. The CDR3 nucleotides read TGCAGTGCTAGAGTCCCAGGGTCGGGAAACACCATATATTTT. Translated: CSARVPGSGNTIYF.

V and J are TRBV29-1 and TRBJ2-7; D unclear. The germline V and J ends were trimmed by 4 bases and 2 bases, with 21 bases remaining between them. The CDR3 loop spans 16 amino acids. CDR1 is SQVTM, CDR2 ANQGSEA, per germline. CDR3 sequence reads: CSVVDPQETPTYEQYF. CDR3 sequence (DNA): TGCAGCGTTGTGGATCCGCAGGAAACACCTACCTACGAGCAGTACTTC.

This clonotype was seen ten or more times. CDR3 in amino acids: CSVDRDGANVLTF. The DNA for the CDR3 is TGCAGCGTTGACAGGGATGGGGCCAACGTCCTGACTTTC. The chain combines TRBV29-1 with TRBJ2-6; maybe TRBD1 (5 bases). Germline V gene lookup returns CDR1 SQVTM and CDR2 ANQGSEA. Trimming cost V 3 bases and J 3 bases, with 6 bases left between them. This CDR3 spans 13 amino acids.

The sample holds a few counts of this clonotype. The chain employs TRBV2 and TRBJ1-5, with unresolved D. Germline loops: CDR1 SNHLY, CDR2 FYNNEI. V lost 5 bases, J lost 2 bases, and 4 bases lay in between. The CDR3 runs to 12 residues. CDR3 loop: CASSTGNQPQHF. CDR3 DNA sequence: TGTGCCAGCAGTACAGGCAATCAGCCCCAGCATTTT.

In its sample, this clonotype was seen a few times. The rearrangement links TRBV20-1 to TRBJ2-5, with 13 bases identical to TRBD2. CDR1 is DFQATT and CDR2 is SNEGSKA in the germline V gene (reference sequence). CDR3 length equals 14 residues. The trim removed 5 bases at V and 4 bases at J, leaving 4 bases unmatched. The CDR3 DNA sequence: TGCAGTGCTCCCGGGACTAGCGGGGCAGAGACCCAGTACTTC. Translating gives CSAPGTSGAETQYF.

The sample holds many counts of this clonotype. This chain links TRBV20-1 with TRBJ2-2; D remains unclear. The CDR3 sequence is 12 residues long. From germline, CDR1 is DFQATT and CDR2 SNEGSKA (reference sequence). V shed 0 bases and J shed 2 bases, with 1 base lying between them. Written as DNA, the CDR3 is TGCAGTGCTAGAGACAACACCGGGGAGCTGTTTTTT. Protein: CSARDNTGELFF.

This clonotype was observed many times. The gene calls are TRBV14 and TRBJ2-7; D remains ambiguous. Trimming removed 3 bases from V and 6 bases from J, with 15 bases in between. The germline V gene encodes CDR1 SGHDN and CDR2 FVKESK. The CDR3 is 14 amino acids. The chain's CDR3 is CASSHAGRVGEQYF. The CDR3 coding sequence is TGTGCCAGCAGCCACGCTGGTCGAGTCGGCGAGCAGTACTTC.

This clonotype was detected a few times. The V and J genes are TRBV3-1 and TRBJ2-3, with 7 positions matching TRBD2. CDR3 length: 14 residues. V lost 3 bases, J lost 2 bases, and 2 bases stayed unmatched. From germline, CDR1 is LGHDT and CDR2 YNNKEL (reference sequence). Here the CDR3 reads CASSHTSDTDTQYF. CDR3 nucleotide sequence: TGTGCCAGCAGCCACACTAGCGACACAGATACGCAGTATTTT.